This T cell receptor beta chain was sequenced for a study of T cells after yellow fever vaccination. In the study overall: Low-cell-number fractions underwent preparation using SMART-Seq v4 Ultra Low Input. Whole-study findings and limits: Sorted repertoires could include abundant contaminating clonotypes from bulk cells. Subsequent to the booster, the majority of primary-vaccination clones reappeared (roughly 95% CD4, 80% to 90% CD8).

TCRdb fed the 5' RACE reads into MiXCR, producing one record per CDR3 protein. The sample shows around 310,000 distinct CDR3 sequences, roughly 4% of them seen only once. This clonotype was picked up a small number of times. The antigen is undetermined. CDR3 length: 13 residues. The V end was cut by 5 bases, the J end by 7 bases, with 15 bases between. CDR1 and CDR2 (germline): SNHLY, FYNNEI. The chain joins TRBV2 to TRBJ2-7; D uncertain. This TCR was recovered from a young man who received the YFV17D yellow fever vaccine. Material: PBMCs, obtained 5 days after the yellow fever booster vaccination. CDR3 region: CASSRTPAGEQYV. In DNA form, the CDR3 reads TGTGCCAGCAGTCGAACCCCGGCTGGGGAGCAGTACGTC.